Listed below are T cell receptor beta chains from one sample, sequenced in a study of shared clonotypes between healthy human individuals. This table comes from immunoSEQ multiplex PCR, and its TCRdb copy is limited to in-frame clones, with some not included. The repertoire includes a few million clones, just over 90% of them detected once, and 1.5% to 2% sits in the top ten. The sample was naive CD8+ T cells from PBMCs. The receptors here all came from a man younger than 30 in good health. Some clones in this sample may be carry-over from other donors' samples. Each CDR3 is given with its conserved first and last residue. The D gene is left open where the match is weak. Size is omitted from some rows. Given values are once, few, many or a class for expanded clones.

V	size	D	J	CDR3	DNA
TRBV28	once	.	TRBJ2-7	CASSPVDARYEQYF	TGTGCCAGCAGCCCTGTCGACGCACGCTACGAGCAGTACTTC
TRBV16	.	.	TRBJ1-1	CASALEGWTEAFF	TGTGCCAGCGCACTGGAGGGCTGGACTGAAGCTTTCTTT
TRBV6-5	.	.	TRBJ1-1	CASSYSANTEAFF	TGTGCCAGCAGTTACTCCGCGAACACTGAAGCTTTCTTT
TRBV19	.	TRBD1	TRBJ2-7	CASSLASGQGISYEQYF	TGTGCCAGTAGTCTAGCCTCGGGACAGGGCATCTCCTACGAGCAGTACTTC
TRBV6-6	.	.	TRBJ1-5	CASSYGRKGGNQPQHF	TGTGCCAGCAGTTACGGTAGGAAAGGGGGCAATCAGCCCCAGCATTTT
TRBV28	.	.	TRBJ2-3	CASSSTSFSGSTDTQYF	TGTGCCAGCAGTTCCACCTCTTTTAGCGGCAGCACAGATACGCAGTATTTT
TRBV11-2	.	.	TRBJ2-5	CASSLDPEGETQYF	TGTGCCAGCAGCTTAGATCCAGAGGGAGAGACCCAGTACTTC
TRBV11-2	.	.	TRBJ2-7	CASSLVLGAPYEQYF	TGTGCCAGCAGCTTGGTATTGGGAGCCCCCTACGAGCAGTACTTC
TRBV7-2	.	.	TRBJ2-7	CASSLDLRGAYEQYF	TGTGCCAGCAGCTTAGATCTGAGGGGGGCCTACGAGCAGTACTTC
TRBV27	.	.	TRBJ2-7	CASTEDGRLPAGEQYF	TGTGCCAGCACCGAAGACGGGCGTCTCCCGGCCGGCGAGCAGTACTTC
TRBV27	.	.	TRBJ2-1	CASSQRGGSSYNEQFF	TGTGCCAGCAGTCAGCGCGGTGGGAGCTCCTACAATGAGCAGTTCTTC
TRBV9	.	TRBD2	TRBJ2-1	CASSDHTGLEDEQFF	TGTGCCAGCAGCGACCATACGGGACTAGAGGATGAGCAGTTCTTC
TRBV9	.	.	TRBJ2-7	CASSPSSESSYEQYF	TGTGCCAGCAGCCCGTCTTCAGAGAGCTCCTACGAGCAGTACTTC
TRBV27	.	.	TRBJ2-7	CASSLHQGHYEQYF	TGTGCCAGCAGTTTACATCAGGGGCACTACGAGCAGTACTTC
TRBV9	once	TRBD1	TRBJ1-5	CASSPGGDRKNQPQHF	TGTGCCAGCAGCCCAGGAGGGGACAGAAAGAATCAGCCCCAGCATTTT
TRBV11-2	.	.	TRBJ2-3	CASSLDTGPRTDTQYF	TGTGCCAGCAGCTTAGACACGGGGCCCCGGACAGATACGCAGTATTTT
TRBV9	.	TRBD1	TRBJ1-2	CASSSDRGRDYGYTF	TGTGCCAGCAGCTCAGACAGGGGGCGAGACTATGGCTACACCTTC
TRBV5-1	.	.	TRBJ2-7	CASSLGAIYEQYF	TGCGCCAGCAGCCTTGGGGCTATTTACGAGCAGTACTTC
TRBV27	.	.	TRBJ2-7	CASSLTRSSYEQYF	TGTGCCAGCAGTCTGACACGGAGCTCCTACGAGCAGTACTTC
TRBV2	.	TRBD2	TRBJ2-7	CASRVTSGSPSGQYF	TGTGCCAGCAGGGTTACTAGCGGGAGCCCTTCCGGGCAGTACTTC
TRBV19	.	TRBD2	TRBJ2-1	CASSSRLAGGDSDNEQFF	TGTGCCAGTAGTTCCAGACTAGCGGGAGGAGATAGCGACAATGAGCAGTTCTTC
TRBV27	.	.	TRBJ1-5	CASSLVPNQPQHF	TGTGCCAGCAGCCTCGTCCCGAATCAGCCCCAGCATTTT
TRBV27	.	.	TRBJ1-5	CASSLPKWDTAFNQPQHF	TGTGCCAGCAGTTTACCCAAATGGGACACAGCTTTCAATCAGCCCCAGCATTTT
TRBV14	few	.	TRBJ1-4	CASSHPVASNEKLFF	TGTGCCAGCAGCCACCCCGTGGCATCTAATGAAAAACTGTTTTTT
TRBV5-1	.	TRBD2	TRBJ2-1	CASSLDAGVGNEQFF	TGCGCCAGCAGCTTGGATGCGGGAGTCGGCAATGAGCAGTTCTTC
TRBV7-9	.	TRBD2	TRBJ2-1	CASSATSGSTYNEQFF	TGTGCCAGCAGCGCGACTAGCGGGAGTACCTACAATGAGCAGTTCTTC
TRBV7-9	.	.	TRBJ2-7	CASSSRDGYEQYF	TGTGCCAGCAGCTCCCGGGACGGGTACGAGCAGTACTTC
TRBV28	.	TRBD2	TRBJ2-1	CASSLWISGAYNEQFF	TGTGCCAGCAGTTTATGGATTAGCGGGGCATACAATGAGCAGTTCTTC
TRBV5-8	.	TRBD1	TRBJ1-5	CASSQRDRANQPQHF	TGTGCCAGCAGCCAAAGAGACAGGGCGAATCAGCCCCAGCATTTT
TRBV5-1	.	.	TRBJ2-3	CASSSGMIGTDTQYF	TGCGCCAGCAGCTCTGGGATGATTGGCACAGATACGCAGTATTTT
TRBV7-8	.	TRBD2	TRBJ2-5	CASSSGLAGGKPETQYF	TGTGCCAGCAGCTCGGGACTAGCGGGAGGGAAACCGGAGACCCAGTACTTC
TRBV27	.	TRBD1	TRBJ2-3	CASSPTGGADTQYF	TGTGCCAGCAGTCCTACAGGGGGAGCAGATACGCAGTATTTT
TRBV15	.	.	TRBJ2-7	CATSSLETGEQYF	TGTGCCACCAGCAGCCTCGAGACGGGAGAGCAGTACTTC
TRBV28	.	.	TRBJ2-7	CASSLRGSDEQYF	TGTGCCAGCAGTTTACGGGGGTCCGACGAGCAGTACTTC
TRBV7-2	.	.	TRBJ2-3	CASSPILLLSRGTDTQYF	TGTGCCAGCAGCCCCATCCTTTTACTTAGCAGGGGCACAGATACGCAGTATTTT
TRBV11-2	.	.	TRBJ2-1	CASSLGGAHSYNEQFF	TGTGCCAGCAGCTTAGGTGGGGCGCATTCCTACAATGAGCAGTTCTTC
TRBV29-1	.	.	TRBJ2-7	CSVQVGGGGEQYF	TGCAGCGTTCAGGTAGGGGGAGGAGGCGAGCAGTACTTC
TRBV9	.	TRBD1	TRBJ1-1	CASSVQGVNTEAFF	TGTGCCAGCAGCGTTCAGGGGGTGAACACTGAAGCTTTCTTT
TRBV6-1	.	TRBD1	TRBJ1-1	CASSEADRGAEAFF	TGTGCCAGCAGTGAAGCGGACAGGGGGGCTGAAGCTTTCTTT
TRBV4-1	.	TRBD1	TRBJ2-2	CASSQGDRAELDTGELFF	TGCGCCAGCAGCCAGGGGGACAGGGCGGAACTTGACACCGGGGAGCTGTTTTTT
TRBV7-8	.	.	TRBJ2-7	CASSLGTGAYEQYF	TGTGCCAGCAGCTTAGGTACAGGAGCTTACGAGCAGTACTTC
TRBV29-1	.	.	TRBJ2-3	CSAQLGDTQYF	TGCAGCGCCCAACTCGGAGATACGCAGTATTTT
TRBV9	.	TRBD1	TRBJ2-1	CASSPPGDRGGNEQFF	TGTGCCAGCAGCCCCCCCGGGGACAGGGGTGGGAATGAGCAGTTCTTC
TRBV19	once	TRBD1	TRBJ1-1	CASTDRGTPEAFF	TGTGCCAGTACCGACAGGGGGACACCTGAAGCTTTCTTT
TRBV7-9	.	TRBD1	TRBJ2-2	CASSRPTGGWYRGTGELFF	TGTGCCAGCAGCCGACCTACAGGGGGCTGGTATCGGGGCACCGGGGAGCTGTTTTTT
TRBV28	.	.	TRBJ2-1	CASSFQISGEQFF	TGTGCCAGCAGTTTCCAAATCAGCGGTGAGCAGTTCTTC
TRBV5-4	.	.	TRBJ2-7	CASSLEGRARSYEQYF	TGTGCCAGCAGCTTGGAGGGGCGCGCCCGCTCCTACGAGCAGTACTTC
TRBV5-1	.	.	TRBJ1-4	CASSLTGRSEKLFF	TGCGCCAGCAGCTTGACAGGGAGGAGTGAAAAACTGTTTTTT
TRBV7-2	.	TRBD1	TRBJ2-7	CASSLRDRFYEQYF	TGTGCCAGCAGCTTACGGGACAGGTTCTACGAGCAGTACTTC
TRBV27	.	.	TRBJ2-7	CASSPYQGAHGGEQYF	TGTGCCAGCAGTCCATACCAAGGGGCCCACGGGGGCGAGCAGTACTTC
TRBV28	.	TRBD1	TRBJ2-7	CASSQYGTGEGPYEQYF	TGTGCCAGCAGCCAATACGGGACAGGGGAGGGCCCCTACGAGCAGTACTTC
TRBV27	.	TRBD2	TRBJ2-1	CASRGGGIQFF	TGTGCCAGCCGTGGGGGGGGGATTCAGTTCTTC
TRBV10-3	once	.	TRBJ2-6	CAISEFKKGRTSSSGANVLTF	TGTGCCATCAGTGAGTTTAAAAAGGGCAGGACTTCGAGCTCTGGGGCCAACGTCCTGACTTTC
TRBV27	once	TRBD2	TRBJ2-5	CASRLAGVNLGSETQYF	TGTGCCAGCAGACTAGCGGGAGTCAACCTGGGCAGTGAGACCCAGTACTTC
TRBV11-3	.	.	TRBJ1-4	CAPPNRQSTNEKLFF	TGTGCCCCCCCGAACCGACAGTCAACTAATGAAAAACTGTTTTTT
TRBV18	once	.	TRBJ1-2	CASSPSETRGDGYTF	TGTGCCAGCTCACCGTCCGAAACGCGGGGGGATGGCTACACCTTC